Listed below are T cell receptor beta chains from one sample, sequenced in a study of beta chain features in type 1 diabetes. Clones were sequenced by immunoSEQ multiplex PCR, and TCRdb holds only the in-frame ones, with some missing. Among more than 300,000 clones listed, approximately 8% were seen once. The sequenced sample consisted of central memory CD4+ T cells from blood. The receptors here all came from a woman aged 18-29 years in good health. The CDR3 runs from the conserved cysteine through the conserved F or W. Fields, in order: D gene, V gene, J gene, clone size, CDR3 DNA, CDR3 protein. A D gene is named only where the DNA matches it firmly. Clone size is shown for a subset of rows, as once, few, many or a class of expanded clone.

>-|TRBV29-1|TRBJ1-1|-
TGCAGCGTTGCCAGGCTCGCTGAAGCTTTCTTT
CSVARLAEAFF
>-|TRBV27|TRBJ2-1|-
TGTGCCAGCAGTTTAAGGTGGGGAATTGGTGAGCAGTTCTTC
CASSLRWGIGEQFF
>-|TRBV4-3|TRBJ2-1|few
TGCGCCAGCAGCCAAAGGACCGGGTTTTTGAGTGAGCAGTTCTTC
CASSQRTGFLSEQFF
>TRBD2|TRBV7-2|TRBJ2-3|few
TGTGCCAGCAGTCGTCTAGCGGTAAAATTAGATACGCAGTATTTT
CASSRLAVKLDTQYF
>TRBD1|TRBV6-5|TRBJ1-1|-
TGTGCCAGCAGCCCGGACAGGGTGGGGACTGAAGCTTTCTTT
CASSPDRVGTEAFF
>-|TRBV27|TRBJ2-2|few
TGTGCCAGCAGTTTATTCTGGCAGGGTGGCACCGGGGAGCTGTTTTTT
CASSLFWQGGTGELFF
>-|TRBV7-9|TRBJ1-1|few
TGTGCCAGCCTCAATATGGGTCGGTTGAACACTGAAGCTTTCTTT
CASLNMGRLNTEAFF
>TRBD1|TRBV6-1|TRBJ2-5|few
TGTGCCAGCAGTGAACAGACTGCAGGGGGTAGCGAGACCCAGTACTTC
CASSEQTAGGSETQYF
>-|TRBV7-9|TRBJ2-3|-
TGTGCCAGCAGCGGTAGCGGCTCAGATACGCAGTATTTT
CASSGSGSDTQYF
>TRBD1|TRBV6-5|TRBJ2-7|-
TGTGCCAGCAGTTACACGGGGACAGCCTCCTACGAGCAGTACTTC
CASSYTGTASYEQYF
>-|TRBV5-1|TRBJ2-3|-
TGCGCCAGCAGCTTGTCAACCATCACAGATACGCAGTATTTT
CASSLSTITDTQYF
>TRBD1|TRBV4-3|TRBJ1-2|-
TGCGCCAGCAGCCAAGATACAGGGACAGTAAACTATGGCTACACCTTC
CASSQDTGTVNYGYTF
>TRBD2|TRBV27|TRBJ2-7|many
TGTGCCAGCAGTTTCCGTCCTAGCGGTACCTACGAGCAGTACTTC
CASSFRPSGTYEQYF
>TRBD2|TRBV5-4|TRBJ2-3|few
TGTGCCAGCAGCCTAGGACTAGCGTCAGATACGCAGTATTTT
CASSLGLASDTQYF
>-|TRBV27|TRBJ1-5|many
TGTGCCAGCAGTCCACGTAGGGAGGGGGGGCAGCCCCAGCATTTT
CASSPRREGGQPQHF
>-|TRBV6-5|TRBJ1-1|few
TGTGCCAGCAGTTACTCCGGCAGGGCCCTGGGCACTGAAGCTTTCTTT
CASSYSGRALGTEAFF
>-|TRBV25-1|TRBJ2-5|few
TGTGCCAGCAGTGTGGCCGGGGACATGAGAAAGACCCAGTACTTC
CASSVAGDMRKTQYF
>-|TRBV27|TRBJ1-1|-
TGTGCCAGCAGTTCCCTGACCAAGCCAGAAGCTTTCTTT
CASSSLTKPEAFF
>-|TRBV21-1|TRBJ1-5|-
TGTGCCAGCAGCCGACGTTCCGGACACAGACAGCCCCAGCATTTT
CASSRRSGHRQPQHF
>-|TRBV5-1|TRBJ2-2|-
TGCGCCAGCAGGGCCGGCACCGACTCCGTGTCCGGGGAGCTGTTTTTT
CASRAGTDSVSGELFF
>-|TRBV4-2|TRBJ1-5|few
TGTGCCAGCAGCTTAGGCGAGTCGCTGCCCCAGCATTTT
CASSLGESLPQHF
>-|TRBV7-8|TRBJ2-3|-
TGTGCCAGCAGCCCCCGGACCCGCGGCGATACGCAGTATTTT
CASSPRTRGDTQYF
>-|TRBV11-2|TRBJ2-4|many
TGTGCCAGCAGAACACCAAAAGGGGTGAACATTCAGTACTTC
CASRTPKGVNIQYF
>-|TRBV7-8|TRBJ1-5|-
TGTGCCAGCAGCGCCGGACAGTTCCCGAGTTCGGCCCAGCATTTT
CASSAGQFPSSAQHF
>TRBD1|TRBV25-1|TRBJ1-2|many
TGTGCCAGCAGTATGGGACAGCGCAATGGCTACACCTTC
CASSMGQRNGYTF
>-|TRBV20-1|TRBJ2-1|few
TGCAGTGCTAGTCGGCTGGGGGAGCAGTTCTTC
CSASRLGEQFF
>-|TRBV21-1|TRBJ2-7|many
TGTGCCAGCAGCAAAGGCAGGGAGGGAGTCAAGCAGTACTTC
CASSKGREGVKQYF
>TRBD2|TRBV4-3|TRBJ2-3|-
TGCGCCAGCAGCCAAAGGGTATGGGGGGGGACCCCAGATACGCAGTATTTT
CASSQRVWGGTPDTQYF
>-|TRBV2|TRBJ1-3|-
TGTGCCATCCCGAAACAGGCGAACTCTGGAAACACCATATATTTT
CAIPKQANSGNTIYF
>-|TRBV6-5|TRBJ2-1|few
TGTGCCAGCAGTTTAATCGGGACGTCCTACAATGAGCAGTTCTTC
CASSLIGTSYNEQFF
>TRBD2|TRBV14|TRBJ2-1|-
TGTGCCAGCAGCCAAGATCGAGGGACTAGCCAGTTCTTC
CASSQDRGTSQFF
>TRBD1|TRBV10-3|TRBJ2-6|-
TGTGCCATCAGTGAGTCGTCCGGGACAGGGGCACCTGGGGCCAACGTCCTGACTTTC
CAISESSGTGAPGANVLTF
>TRBD2|TRBV19|TRBJ2-7|-
TGTGCCAGTAGTATGGGACTAGCGGGGCCCTACGAGCAGTACTTC
CASSMGLAGPYEQYF
>-|TRBV5-5|TRBJ2-3|few
TGTGCCAGCAGTTACGGACGGCCCACAGATACGCAGTATTTT
CASSYGRPTDTQYF
>-|TRBV10-3|TRBJ2-1|many
TGTGCCATCAGTGAGCTAGCGAATGAGCAGTTCTTC
CAISELANEQFF
>TRBD1|TRBV15|TRBJ2-6|-
TGTGCCACCAGCAGACGTCTCCGGGACAGGATATCTGGGGCCAACGTCCTGACTTTC
CATSRRLRDRISGANVLTF
>TRBD2|TRBV6-6|TRBJ2-1|few
TGCGTAGCGGGAGTGTACTACAATGAGCAGTTCTTC
CVAGVYYNEQFF
>-|TRBV11-2|TRBJ2-5|-
TGTGCCAGCAGCTTGACTAGGACGGCAGAGACCCAGTACTTC
CASSLTRTAETQYF
>-|TRBV10-3|TRBJ2-3|-
TGTGCCAGCAGTGACCCGACATTACGGAGCACAGATACGCAGTATTTT
CASSDPTLRSTDTQYF
>TRBD1|TRBV19|TRBJ1-5|-
TGTGCCAGTAGTATAAGGGGACAGGGAAAACGCAATCAGCCCCAGCATTTT
CASSIRGQGKRNQPQHF
>-|TRBV7-9|TRBJ1-2|-
TGTGCCAGCAGTCCCGGTGACTCTTCACCCTTATATGGCTACACCTTC
CASSPGDSSPLYGYTF
>-|TRBV4-3|TRBJ2-4|few
TGCGCCAGCAGCCAAGTAGCGGCGGGAAGGGGAGCCAAAAACATTCAGTACTTC
CASSQVAAGRGAKNIQYF
>-|TRBV4-2|TRBJ2-3|few
TGTGCCAGCAGCCAAGCAGGAGGCACAGATACGCAGTATTTT
CASSQAGGTDTQYF
>-|TRBV5-1|TRBJ1-5|few
TGCGCCAGCAGCAGGGAGGCAGGGTCTGATCAGCCCCAGCATTTT
CASSREAGSDQPQHF
>-|TRBV19|TRBJ2-7|-
TGTGCCAGTAGCCAGAGAGAGCGCGTGGACGAGCAGTACTTC
CASSQRERVDEQYF
>-|TRBV6-6|TRBJ2-3|few
TGTGCCAGCAGTTATCGCGGGGCTAGCACAGATACGCAGTATTTT
CASSYRGASTDTQYF
>-|TRBV7-2|TRBJ2-5|few
TGTGCCAGCAGCTTAGACACGGGGCTGGAGACCCAGTACTTC
CASSLDTGLETQYF
>-|TRBV6-6|TRBJ1-4|few
TGTGCCAGCAGTTATCGGCAGCTAACTAATGAAAAACTGTTTTTT
CASSYRQLTNEKLFF
>TRBD1|TRBV18|TRBJ2-7|few
TGTGCCAGCTCACCACCGGGACAGGGGGGCGAGCAGTACTTC
CASSPPGQGGEQYF
>-|TRBV9|TRBJ1-2|few
TGTGCCAGCAGCTCGGGACAAACAGGCTATGGCTACACCTTC
CASSSGQTGYGYTF